This T cell receptor beta chain was obtained from a study of cytomegalovirus exposure and HLA in healthy donors (dated 2017 in TCRdb). Background on the whole study: An earlier analysis of some 550 of the donors reported 250 to 300 Gb of sequence data and approximately 110 million unique TCR beta sequences from some 180 million T cells. Roughly 320 gigabases of sequencing data and approximately 91 million unique TCR sequences made up an early release that covered about 640 HLA-typed donors. Of the roughly 400 genotyped donors, 81% were placed in the genetic ancestry cluster associated with self-reported Caucasian donors. The study aimed to test whether cataloging public T cell receptors could reveal signatures of past pathogen exposure. The T cell repertoires of several hundred subjects were profiled by immunosequencing and related to cytomegalovirus serostatus. In addition to the first cohort of approximately 650 subjects, a separate validation cohort of about 120 different subjects was used. The study combined high-throughput TCR immunosequencing, statistical association of individual TCRs with disease status, and machine learning to predict cytomegalovirus infection status. In a later analysis, previously published TCR beta repertoires from several hundred donors were re-analyzed and high-resolution HLA genotyping was added so that TCR occurrence patterns could be studied. Rather than using new phenotypic data, the later analysis identified candidate immune exposures from TCR beta sequences and from how often those sequences occurred across donors. To decide whether each TCR beta V gene segment behaved as functional or pseudogenic, an earlier analysis of 587 of the donors relied on high-throughput TCR beta sequencing. Donor age, sex, ethnicity and CMV serostatus were collected together with the repertoire data. A later genetic analysis used genome-wide SNP genotypes for about 65% of the 666 donors, treating that subset as a discovery cohort. All discovery cohort repertoires had been generated using a single sequencing platform. Both class I and class II loci were covered by HLA typing, at four-digit resolution. The number of typed donors differed by locus: about 629-630 for A, B, C, DRB1 and DQB1; 522 for DQA1; approximately 600 for DPA1; and 400 to 480 for DPB1. About five DR-DQ haplotypes were treated as single units for association and clustering because of strong linkage in the cohort. Among about 410 genotyped donors of the cohort, an average of roughly 230,000 unique TCR beta nucleotide sequences was sequenced per donor, of which approximately 19% were non-productive. General study outcomes and caveats: The authors suggested that the approach could potentially be generalized to other disease states and immunological phenotypes. A further reported finding was that TCR beta sequences accurately predicted the HLA-A and HLA-B alleles for most subjects in the first cohort. In vitro tests confirmed that a few of the cytomegalovirus-associated TCR beta chains recognize cytomegalovirus antigens. A total of around 150 TCR beta chains were listed by the study as associated with cytomegalovirus. While some public TCRs were present in many individuals, most TCR sequences turned up only very rarely across donors. Cytomegalovirus status was reported to be diagnosed by the classifier with high specificity and sensitivity in both the original and validation cohorts. Presence/absence analyses assumed roughly uniform sequencing depth across donors, an assumption that may not hold. The earlier analysis of about 600 of the donors excluded over 15 rarely observed V segments, including chromosome 9 orphons, because counts were too low. Only TCR beta chains were sequenced in this cohort, and the absence of alpha or paired-chain data limited detectable features. In a later analysis, HLA-associated TCR beta chains showed more clonal expansion and lower generation probabilities than non-associated chains that were equally common. Assigning TCR associations to individual alleles was difficult when HLA alleles, especially DR and DQ, strongly co-occurred. Immune exposure information for the cohort was limited to CMV serostatus. Some IMGT-functional V segments, including TRBV6-2 and TRBV6-3, could not be distinguished by the 87-base-pair reads and were therefore excluded. In a later genetic analysis, a missense DCLRE1C variant was associated with V-gene and J-gene trimming of TCR beta chains, and the association was replicated in an independent cohort. Broadly in line with IMGT annotations, most TCR beta V segments showed up in productive rearrangements about 87% or about 30% of the time in an earlier analysis of some 590 of the donors. Because HLA typing was unavailable for some donors at each locus, only the typed subset was used in association tests. In a later analysis, several top co-occurrence clusters were reported to appear linked to parvovirus B19, influenza, CMV and Epstein-Barr virus. In a later analysis, the rate of TCR association differed among HLA loci, with DRB1 alleles having the most associated TCRs and HLA-C alleles having the fewest. Most CMV-associated TCR beta chains appeared to be HLA-restricted in a later analysis, and the HLA associations seemed to be driven largely by CMV exposure. A group of highly shared sequence variants was considered likely to be a technical artifact of the sequencing pipeline. Specific HLA alleles were associated with 16,951 TCR beta sequences at a false discovery rate of 0.05 in a later analysis. Linkage disequilibrium might explain the correlated functional status among segregating V segments, but an unknown experimental factor could not be ruled out. Compared with the 666-donor mean, donors in an Asian-associated ancestry cluster had fewer N-insertions in productive TCRs, according to a later genetic analysis.

According to the germline V gene, CDR1 reads MDHEN and CDR2 reads SYDVKM. For this chain, trimming is 3 bases at the V end and 4 bases at the J end, and the number of junction bases without a gene match is 15. The CDR3 contains 18 residues, cysteine and phenylalanine counted. This entry keeps only the CDR3 DNA: 54 bases, framed from base 1. Turning to this clone: This clone's antigen is unknown. No qualities accompany the bases; no much larger clone lies one base away.

The cohort comprised around 700 healthy bone marrow donors. At the time of sampling, all cohort members were nominally healthy, though unrecorded immune exposures were likely present. The donor was CMV seropositive and was included in the group of approximately 310 seropositive cohort members. A peripheral blood sample was provided by each donor, and peripheral blood mononuclear cells were used for TCR beta sequencing. Genomic DNA was extracted from the blood cell samples with the Qiagen DNeasy Blood Extraction Kit. Library prep was done by the immunoSEQ multiplex PCR assay. The multiplex PCR relied on a mix of 60 forward primers for TCR Vbeta segments and 13 reverse primers for TCR Jbeta segments. The CDR3 region of rearranged TCR beta genes was amplified from genomic DNA by a multiplex PCR assay. On the Illumina HiSeq System, the amplified TCR beta libraries were sequenced as 87-base-pair reads. Processing in the source paper ran as follows. Across the 670 or so repertoires, a later analysis counted roughly 84 million unique TCR beta chains, about 10 million of which were shared by at least two donors. Raw reads were error-corrected and collapsed into unique sequences with a nearest-neighbor algorithm that merged closely related sequences to remove PCR and sequencing errors. To assign V, D and J gene segments, CDR3 sequences were aligned to IMGT reference sequences. Each retained sequence needed at least a six-nucleotide match to both a V gene segment and a J gene segment. A rearrangement was called productive if the CDR3 had no stop codons and remained in frame with V and J, and every other rearrangement was called non-productive. CDR3 was defined by IMGT convention, running from the second conserved V-encoded cysteine to the conserved J-encoded phenylalanine. The earlier analysis of about 500 of the donors excluded sequences that lacked an unambiguous match to a single V gene segment. In an earlier analysis of 587 of the donors, V segments were called functional above 56.7% productive rearrangements and were called segregating when the between-donor standard deviation exceeded 5%. A statistical classification framework was built to diagnose cytomegalovirus status from the catalog of TCR beta chain sequences. In a later analysis, TCR nucleotide sequences were compared against IMGT/GENE-DB human TR gene sequences so that V and J genes could be assigned. In a later analysis, CDR3 sequences and most-parsimonious VDJ recombination scenarios were assigned using the TCRdist pipeline. A later analysis defined each TCR beta chain by its CDR3 amino acid sequence plus V-gene family, and excluded reads lacking a unique V-gene family. As a way to deal with suspected cross-contamination and a sequencing artifact, a later analysis dropped roughly 620 nucleotide sequences that were highly shared and had low generation probability. A later analysis calculated a clonal expansion index for each public chain from normalized within-repertoire ranks of inferred template counts. A later analysis computed generation probabilities with a VDJ recombination model fitted to out-of-frame rearrangements, and checked the results against IGoR. A later analysis scored TCR-TCR, TCR-HLA and TCR-CMV co-occurrence with hypergeometric tests, applying a repertoire-size bias correction to TCR pairs. In a later analysis, false discovery rates were estimated by permuting HLA or CMV assignments 20 times. A later analysis grouped co-occurring TCRs with DBSCAN, adding TCRdist sequence similarity when clustering within HLA-allele-positive subsets. For co-occurrence clustering, repertoires with fewer than 30,000 or more than 120,000 public chains were excluded, along with roughly 5 repertoires with anomalous nucleotide sharing. TCRdb retrieved this table from immuneACCESS and kept in-frame rearrangements only. Not all clones are present; in checked studies, unresolved V genes account for under half, and no reason is known for the remainder. Clone size and the V and J calls come from that table; the DNA yielded D and trimming. This sample lists about 240,000 clones; about 81% were detected once. 8% of the sample belongs to the ten largest clones.

Sequencing input: PBMCs. This sequence uses TRBV28 and TRBJ2-3, with 8 bases matching TRBD2. This TCR was recovered from an older woman in good health and CMV-seropositive. The CDR3 region has the sequence CASSLTSPRAGGADTQYF. Here is the DNA: TGTGCCAGCAGTTTGACCTCTCCCAGGGCGGGAGGCGCAGATACGCAGTATTTT.